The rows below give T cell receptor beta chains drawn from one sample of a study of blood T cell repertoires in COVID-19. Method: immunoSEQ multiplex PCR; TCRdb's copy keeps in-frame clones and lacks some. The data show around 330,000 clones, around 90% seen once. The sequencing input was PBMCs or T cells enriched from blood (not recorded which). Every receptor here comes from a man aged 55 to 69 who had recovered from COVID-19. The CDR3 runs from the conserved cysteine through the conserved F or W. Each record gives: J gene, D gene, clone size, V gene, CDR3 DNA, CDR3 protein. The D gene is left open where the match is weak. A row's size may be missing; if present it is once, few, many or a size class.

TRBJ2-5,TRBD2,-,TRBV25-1,TGTGCCAGCAGTGCATGGACTAGCGTCGGGACCCAGTACTTC,CASSAWTSVGTQYF
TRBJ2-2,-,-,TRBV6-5,TGTGCCAGCAAGGCAGGGGTGGCCGGGGAGCTGTTTTTT,CASKAGVAGELFF
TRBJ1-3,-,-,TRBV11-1,TGTGCCAGCAGCTTGGGCAGCTCTGGAAACACCATATATTTT,CASSLGSSGNTIYF
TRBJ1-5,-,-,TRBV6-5,TGTGCCAGCAGTTCGGGACACATGAATCAGCCCCAGCATTTT,CASSSGHMNQPQHF
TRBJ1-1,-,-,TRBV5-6,TGTGCCAGCAGCTTGATCATGAACACTGAAGCTTTCTTT,CASSLIMNTEAFF
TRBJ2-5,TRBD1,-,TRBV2,TGTGCCAGCAGCGGGACAGGATGGGAGACCCAGTACTTC,CASSGTGWETQYF
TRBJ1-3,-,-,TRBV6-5,TGTGCCAGCAGTCGACAGTTCTCTGGAAACACCATATATTTT,CASSRQFSGNTIYF
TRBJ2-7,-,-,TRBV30,TGTGCCCTGTCCGGTGGTTACTCCTACGAGCAGTACTTC,CALSGGYSYEQYF
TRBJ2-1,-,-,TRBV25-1,TGTGCCAGCAAACGGGGGGCATCCTACAATGAGCAGTTCTTC,CASKRGASYNEQFF
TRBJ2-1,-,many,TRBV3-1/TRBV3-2,TGTGCCAGCAGCCAAGGGCGGAATGAGCAGTTCTTC,CASSQGRNEQFF
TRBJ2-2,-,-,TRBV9,TGTGCCAGCAGCAGCCACGCTACCGCGAACACCGGGGAGCTGTTTTTT,CASSSHATANTGELFF
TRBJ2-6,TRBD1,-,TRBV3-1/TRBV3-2,TGTGCCAGCAGCCCAACAGGGGAAACTTTAGCTGGGGCCAACGTCCTGACTTTC,CASSPTGETLAGANVLTF
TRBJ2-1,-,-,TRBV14,TGTGCCAGCAGCCCCTTTACAGGGTCAGATGAGCAGTTCTTC,CASSPFTGSDEQFF
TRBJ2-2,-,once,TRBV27,TGTGCCAGCAGTCCCGGGACACTCAACACCGGGGAGCTGTTTTTT,CASSPGTLNTGELFF
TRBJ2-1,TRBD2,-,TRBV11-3,TGTGCCAGCAGCCCAAGCGGGAGCTCAAGCAATGAGCAGTTCTTC,CASSPSGSSSNEQFF
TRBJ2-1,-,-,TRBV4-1,TGCGCCAGCAGCCAAGGGAGGGGGGGGAACAATGAGCAGTTCTTC,CASSQGRGGNNEQFF
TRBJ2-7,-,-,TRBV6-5,TGTGCCAGCAGTATCCCAGGCTCCTACGAGCAGTACTTC,CASSIPGSYEQYF
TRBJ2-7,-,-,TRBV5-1,TGCGCCAGCACTGCGCTTGGGCAGGGGAACTACGAGCAGTACTTC,CASTALGQGNYEQYF
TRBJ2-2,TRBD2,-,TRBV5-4,TGTGCCAGCAGCTTGGAGCGGGGGCCCGGCACCGGGGAGCTGTTTTTT,CASSLERGPGTGELFF
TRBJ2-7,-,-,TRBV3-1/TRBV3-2,TGTGCCAGCAGCCAAGGGGGGGGCCCCTTCTACGAGCAGTACTTC,CASSQGGGPFYEQYF
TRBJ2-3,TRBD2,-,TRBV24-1,TGTGCCACCGCTAGCGGGGGGACAGATACGCAGTATTTT,CATASGGTDTQYF
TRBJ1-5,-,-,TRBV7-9,TGTGCCAGCAGCTTAGCGGGTGGCGGGAATCAGCCCCAGCATTTT,CASSLAGGGNQPQHF
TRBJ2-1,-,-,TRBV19,TGTGCCAGTAGTATTAGGGCAGACTACTACAATGAGCAGTTCTTC,CASSIRADYYNEQFF
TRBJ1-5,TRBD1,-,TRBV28,TGTGCCAGCAGTCTACCCCCCGACAGGGTGGATCAGCCCCAGCATTTT,CASSLPPDRVDQPQHF
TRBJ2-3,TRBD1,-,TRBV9,TGTGCCAGCAGCGACTTCCGGGACAGCGTAACGGATACGCAGTATTTT,CASSDFRDSVTDTQYF
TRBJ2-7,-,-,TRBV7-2,TGTGCCAGCAGCTTATTTGCGGGAAGGAGCTACGAGCAGTACTTC,CASSLFAGRSYEQYF
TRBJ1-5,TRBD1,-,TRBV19,TGTGCCAGTACCAACTACCCCGGGACAGGGGACCAGCCCCAGCATTTT,CASTNYPGTGDQPQHF
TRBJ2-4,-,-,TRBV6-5,TGTGCCAGCAGTAGGGACACCGTAGCCAAAAACATTCAGTACTTC,CASSRDTVAKNIQYF
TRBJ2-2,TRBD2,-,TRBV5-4,TGTGCCAGCAGCTTGCTGAGCGGGGCGAACACCGGGGAGCTGTTTTTT,CASSLLSGANTGELFF
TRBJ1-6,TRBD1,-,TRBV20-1,TGCAGTGCTAGTGCCCAAGGGGGCCTCTATAATTCACCCCTCCACTTT,CSASAQGGLYNSPLHF
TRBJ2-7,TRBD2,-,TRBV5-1,TGCGCCAGCAGCATCGGGACTAGCGGAGTCTACTACGAGCAGTACTTC,CASSIGTSGVYYEQYF
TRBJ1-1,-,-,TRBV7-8,TGTGCCAGCAGCTTAGTTCCCAGGTCGCGCTCGGACACTGAAGCTTTCTTT,CASSLVPRSRSDTEAFF
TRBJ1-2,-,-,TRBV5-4,TGTGCCAGCAACACGGCACCGGGGTATGGCTACACCTTC,CASNTAPGYGYTF
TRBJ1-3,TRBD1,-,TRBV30,TGTGCCTGGAGGGAGACAGGGGCTGGAAACACCATATATTTT,CAWRETGAGNTIYF
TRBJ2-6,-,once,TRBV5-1,TGCGCCAGCAGCACCGGGACAACAGCTACTGGGGCCAACGTCCTGACTTTC,CASSTGTTATGANVLTF
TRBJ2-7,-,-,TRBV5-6,TGTGCCAGCAGCTTTTGGTCTAATTTTTGGGAGCAGTACTTC,CASSFWSNFWEQYF
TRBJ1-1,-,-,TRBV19,TGTGCCAGTAGTCATTGGGCCCTGAACACTGAAGCTTTCTTT,CASSHWALNTEAFF
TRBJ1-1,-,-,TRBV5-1,TGCGCCAGCACCCGGGGGGAGAACACTGAAGCTTTCTTT,CASTRGENTEAFF
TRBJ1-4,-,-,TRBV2,TGTGCCAGCAGTCCGTGGACAGCTAATGAAAAACTGTTTTTT,CASSPWTANEKLFF
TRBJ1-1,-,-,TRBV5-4,TGTGCCAGCAGCTTGATAGGGGAGGGGAACACTGAAGCTTTCTTT,CASSLIGEGNTEAFF
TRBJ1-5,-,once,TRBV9,TGTGCCAGCAGCGTAGCTGGGACATCGGGCCAGCCCCAGCATTTT,CASSVAGTSGQPQHF
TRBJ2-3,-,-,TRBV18,TGTGCCAGCTCGCCATACCCCGGGAGCACAGATACGCAGTATTTT,CASSPYPGSTDTQYF